The clone carrying this T cell receptor beta chain was observed a handful of times. Germline V gene data show CDR1 as MNHNS and CDR2 as SASEGT. Trimming cost V 5 bases and J 0 bases; bases outside gene matches: 5. The CDR3 totals 15 residues. This sample is part of a study of regulatory T cells in long-lasting Graves disease. About the research overall: Newly diagnosed Graves' patients took antithyroid drugs under 3 months.

Building of the TCR beta libraries involved iRepertoire HTBI primers and Arm-PCR of CDR3 regions. MiXCR, run by TCRdb on the multiplex PCR reads, gives a single entry per CDR3 protein. Among 400,000 to 450,000 distinct CDR3 sequences listed, about 16% were seen once. As for time point: newly diagnosed GD, antithyroid drugs for less than 3 months. PBMC RNA served as the TCR library source. These data also formed part of another study, on T cells in Graves' hyperthyroidism and ophthalmopathy. That source adds: Orbital computed tomography, thyroid ultrasound, serum thyroxine and TRAb, and clinical symptoms together informed the diagnoses. HTBI primers drove first-round RT-PCR of the TCR CDR3.

This sequence originates from a woman under 40 with Graves disease. The sequenced sample was peripheral blood mononuclear cells (PBMCs), obtained at new diagnosis, from a patient treated with antithyroid drugs. The genes are TRBV6-1 and TRBJ2-7, with TRBD1 identical over 9 bases. CDR3 sequence (DNA): TGTGCCAGCAGTCAGGACAGGGGAAGCTCCTACGAGCAGTACTTC. Its translation is CASSQDRGSSYEQYF.